This T cell receptor beta chain was observed in a study of blood T cell repertoires in COVID-19. Study details: Samples representing acute and convalescent COVID-19 were sourced from the United States, Italy and Spain. Sources were T cells, B-cell-depleted T cells, or PBMCs; the material itself was cDNA or gDNA.

The CDR3 runs to 14 residues. The germline V gene has CDR1 SNHLY and CDR2 FYNNEI. For this clone: A junction end diverges from the germline sequence, so it may reflect a read error.

Source study methods: Amplifying reference gene primers gave estimates of nucleated cell counts. TCRdb's table, derived via immunoSEQ multiplex PCR, lists solely in-frame clones and lacks some. V, J and clone size are those of that table, while D and trimming were read from the DNA. This table holds 45,000 or so clones, about 83% found once. V and J are TRBV2 and TRBJ1-2; a weak D match, TRBD1 (6 bases). Sequencing was performed on peripheral blood. The sequence was collected from a man at least 80 years old in a cohort sampled during active COVID-19. For the CDR3, the DNA is TGTGCCAGCCGCCGCCGGGACACTAATTATGGCTACACCTTC. Encoded protein: CASRRRDTNYGYTF. The entire variable domain, with the rest obtained from reference TRBV2 and TRBJ1-2, is as follows: EPEVTQTPSHQVTQMGQEVILRCVPISNHLYFYWYRQILGQKVEFLVSFYNNEISEKSEIFDDQFSVERPDGSNFTLKIRSTKLEDSAMYFCASRRRDTNYGYTFGSGTRLTVV.